The T cell receptor beta chain described here comes from a study of cytomegalovirus exposure and HLA in healthy donors. Germline lookup yields CDR1 MNHEY and CDR2 SMNVEV (reference sequence). The V and J ends lost 5 bases and 0 bases respectively, with 11 bases between them. There are 14 residues in the CDR3. The PCR made use of 60 Vbeta and 13 Jbeta primers. Some clones are missing from TCRdb's copy, which holds only in-frame ones; the method was immunoSEQ multiplex PCR. The data hold about 98,000 clones, with 81% observed a single time. This receptor was identified in a middle-aged man in good health and CMV-seronegative. The J gene is TRBJ2-7, the V gene TRBV27, with D maybe TRBD2 (5 bases). What was sequenced was PBMCs. The CDR3 nucleotides are TGTGCCAGCAGTCGGTCGGGAAACTCCTACGAGCAGTACTTC. This codes for CASSRSGNSYEQYF.